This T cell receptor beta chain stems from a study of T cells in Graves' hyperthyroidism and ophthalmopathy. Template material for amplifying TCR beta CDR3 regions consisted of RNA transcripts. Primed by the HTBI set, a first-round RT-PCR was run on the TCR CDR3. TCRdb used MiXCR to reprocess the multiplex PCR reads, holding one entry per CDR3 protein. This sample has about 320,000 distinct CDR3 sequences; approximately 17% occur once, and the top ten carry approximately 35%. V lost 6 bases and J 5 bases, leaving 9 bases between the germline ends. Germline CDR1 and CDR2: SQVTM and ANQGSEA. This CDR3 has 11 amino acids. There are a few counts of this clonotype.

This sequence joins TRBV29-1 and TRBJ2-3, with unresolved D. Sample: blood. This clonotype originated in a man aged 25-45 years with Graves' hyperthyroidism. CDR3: CSVASVDTQYF. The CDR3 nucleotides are TGCAGCGTAGCTAGTGTAGATACGCAGTATTTT.